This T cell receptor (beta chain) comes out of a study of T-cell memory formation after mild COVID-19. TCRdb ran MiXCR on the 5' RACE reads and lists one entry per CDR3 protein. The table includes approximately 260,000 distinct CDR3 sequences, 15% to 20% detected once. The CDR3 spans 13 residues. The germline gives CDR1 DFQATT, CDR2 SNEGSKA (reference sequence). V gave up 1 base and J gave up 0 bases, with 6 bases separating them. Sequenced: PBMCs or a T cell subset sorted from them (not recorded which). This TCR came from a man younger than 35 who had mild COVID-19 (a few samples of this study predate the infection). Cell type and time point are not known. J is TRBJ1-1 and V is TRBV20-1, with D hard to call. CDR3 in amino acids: CSARGLLNTEAFF. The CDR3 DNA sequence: TGCAGTGCTAGAGGGCTGCTGAACACTGAAGCTTTCTTT.